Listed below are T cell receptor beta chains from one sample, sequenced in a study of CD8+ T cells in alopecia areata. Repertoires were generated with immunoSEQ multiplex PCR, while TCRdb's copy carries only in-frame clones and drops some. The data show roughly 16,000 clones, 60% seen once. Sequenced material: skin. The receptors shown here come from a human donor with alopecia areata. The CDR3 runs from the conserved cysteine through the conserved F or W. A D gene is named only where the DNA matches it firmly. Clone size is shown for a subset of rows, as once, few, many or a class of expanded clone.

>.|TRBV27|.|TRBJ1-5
TGTGCCAGCAGTTTACAGGGATTAAGCAATCAGCCCCAGCATTTT
CASSLQGLSNQPQHF
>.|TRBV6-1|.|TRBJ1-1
TGTGCCAGCAGGCAGACAGGGAACACTGAAGCTTTCTTT
CASRQTGNTEAFF
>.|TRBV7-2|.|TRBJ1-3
TGTGCCAGCAGCTTCTACAGGGCCCTTCGAAACACCATATATTTT
CASSFYRALRNTIYF
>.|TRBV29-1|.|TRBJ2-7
TGCAGCGCGCTGGTTCTCCACGAGCAGTACTTC
CSALVLHEQYF
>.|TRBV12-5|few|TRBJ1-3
TGTGCTAGTGGTTTGGTACAGGGCTGGAACCACTCTGGAAACACCATATATTTT
CASGLVQGWNHSGNTIYF
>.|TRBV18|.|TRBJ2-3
TGTGCCAGCTCACCACCACTCTTAAAGCGGGACAGGTTCCCAGATACGCAGTATTTT
CASSPPLLKRDRFPDTQYF
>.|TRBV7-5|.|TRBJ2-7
TGTGCCAGCAGCCTGGGACAGTCCTTGGGCTACGAGCAGTACTTC
CASSLGQSLGYEQYF
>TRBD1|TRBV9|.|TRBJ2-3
TGTGCCAGCAGCGCCCGGGACAGGGGTTGGGATACGCAGTATTTT
CASSARDRGWDTQYF
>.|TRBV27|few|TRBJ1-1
TGTGCCAGCAGTTTAAAGGAGGGGTTCACTGAAGCTTTCTTT
CASSLKEGFTEAFF
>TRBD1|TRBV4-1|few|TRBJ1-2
TGCGCCACCAGAGGGGACAGCCGAGTGACCTATGGCTACACCTTC
CATRGDSRVTYGYTF
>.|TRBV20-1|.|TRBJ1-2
TGCAGTGCAAAGCTAACTGGCTACACCTTC
CSAKLTGYTF
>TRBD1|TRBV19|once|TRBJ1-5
TGTGCCAGTAGTATATGGGGCAGGGGGAATCAGCCCCAGCATTTT
CASSIWGRGNQPQHF
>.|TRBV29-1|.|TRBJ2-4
TGCAGCGCCCCCGGACTGGGCGAAAACATTCAGTACTTC
CSAPGLGENIQYF
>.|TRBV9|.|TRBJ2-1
TGTGCCAGCAGCGCGGCAAGTTCTGGTGAGCAGTTCTTC
CASSAASSGEQFF
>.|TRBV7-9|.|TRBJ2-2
TGTGCTAGCAGCTTAGCCCAGCCCTACACCGGGGAGCTGTTTTTT
CASSLAQPYTGELFF
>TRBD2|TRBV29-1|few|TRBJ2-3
TGCAGCGTTAATAAGCGGGATGCAGATACGCAGTATTTT
CSVNKRDADTQYF
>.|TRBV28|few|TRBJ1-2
TGTGCCACCGAGTTTGGGGCCAACTATGGCTACACCTTC
CATEFGANYGYTF
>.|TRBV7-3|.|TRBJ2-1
TGTGCCAGCAGCGGGACACAAAACCCCAATGAGCAGTTCTTC
CASSGTQNPNEQFF
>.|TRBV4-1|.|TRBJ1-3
TGCGCCAGCAGCCAAGTGACAGCTGGGTACACCATATATTTT
CASSQVTAGYTIYF
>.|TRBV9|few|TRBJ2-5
TGTGCCAGCAGCGTCTGGGGAGGAGAGACCCAGTACTTC
CASSVWGGETQYF
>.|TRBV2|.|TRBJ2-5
TGTGCCAGCAGTGAACACCCCACCCGGTCAGCCCCGGAGACCCAGTACTTC
CASSEHPTRSAPETQYF
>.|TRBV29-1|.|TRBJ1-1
TGCAGCTCCTTTTCGGGGGTGAACACTGAAGCTTTCTTT
CSSFSGVNTEAFF